A single sample gave rise to the 30 T cell receptor beta chains below, sequenced in a study of T cell responses to AZD1222 COVID-19 vaccine. Only in-frame clones appear in the TCRdb table, and some are missing; sequencing was by immunoSEQ multiplex PCR. The table has some 80,000 clones, more than 70% seen once. The sequencing used peripheral blood, collected on day 0 of AZD1222 vaccination. All receptors come from an adult in good health.

This chain connects TRBV18 to TRBJ2-1; 10 bases are shared with TRBD2. The CDR3 has 17 residues. Germline CDR1 reads KGHSH; CDR2 reads LQKENI. Trimming removed 1 base from V and 4 bases from J; junction bases left unmatched: 7. The CDR3 region is CASSPLAGGSYYNEQFF. CDR3 sequence (DNA): TGTGCCAGCTCACCACTAGCGGGAGGTTCTTATTACAATGAGCAGTTCTTC.

The V and J genes are TRBV5-1 and TRBJ1-6; the D gene is possibly TRBD1 (5 bases). CDR3 length: 17 amino acids. Trimming cost V 4 bases and J 6 bases, with 20 bases left between them. Looked up from germline, CDR1 is SGHRS and CDR2 is YFSETQ. CDR3 protein: CASSPQTGTSLNSPLHF. CDR3 coding DNA: TGCGCCAGCAGCCCTCAAACCGGGACTTCCCTTAATTCACCCCTCCACTTT. Looking up the rest from reference TRBV5-1 and TRBJ1-6 gives the full variable domain: KAGVTQTPRYLIKTRGQQVTLSCSPISGHRSVSWYQQTPGQGLQFLFEYFSETQRNKGNFPGRFSGRQFSNSRSEMNVSTLELGDSALYLCASSPQTGTSLNSPLHFGNGTRLTVT.

J is TRBJ1-1 and V is TRBV9, with D possibly TRBD1 on 5 matching bases. Trimming cost V 10 bases and J 7 bases, with 20 bases left between them. CDR3 length: 13 residues. Germline lookup yields CDR1 SGDLS and CDR2 YYNGEE. CDR3 protein: CAPRKVGGVEAFF. The CDR3 DNA sequence: TGTGCCCCTAGGAAGGTTGGGGGGGTTGAAGCTTTCTTT.

The chain carries TRBV19 and TRBJ1-2; D ambiguous. Per germline, CDR1 LNHDA and CDR2 SQIVND (reference sequence). This CDR3 is 14 amino acids long. Trimming shortened V by 3 bases and J by 8 bases, and 16 bases separated the two germline ends. The CDR3 sequence: CASSITIKLGGYTF. CDR3 sequence (DNA): TGTGCCAGTAGTATCACCATAAAACTAGGCGGCTACACCTTC.

This clone was counted only a few times. The chain recombines TRBV6-5 with TRBJ2-7, with D perhaps TRBD1 (6 bases). CDR3 length: 14 amino acids. V lost 8 bases, J lost 3 bases, and 17 bases lay in between. CDR1 and CDR2 (germline): MNHEY, SVGAGI. As DNA, the CDR3 is TGTGCCAGCTCCCTCGGCCAGGGGCGCTACGAGCAGTACTTC. It codes for CASSLGQGRYEQYF.

This rearrangement joins TRBV2 to TRBJ1-2; D remains ambiguous. The V and J ends lost 2 bases and 6 bases respectively, with 13 bases between them. The V gene's germline CDR1 is SNHLY and CDR2 FYNNEI. This CDR3 contains 14 residues. Here the CDR3 DNA reads TGTGCCAGCAGTGAACAGACCACACGGGATGGCTACACCTTC. It specifies CASSEQTTRDGYTF. Full variable domain (rest looked up from reference TRBV2 and TRBJ1-2): EPEVTQTPSHQVTQMGQEVILRCVPISNHLYFYWYRQILGQKVEFLVSFYNNEISEKSEIFDDQFSVERPDGSNFTLKIRSTKLEDSAMYFCASSEQTTRDGYTFGSGTRLTVV.

The CDR3 region has the DNA TGCGCCAGCAGCTATCGGGAGTACAATGAGCAGTTCTTC. This codes for CASSYREYNEQFF. This rearrangement joins TRBV4-1 to TRBJ2-1, with a possible D match to TRBD2 (6 bases). The CDR3 runs 13 residues. The V gene's germline CDR1 is MGHRA and CDR2 YSYEKL. The germline V and J ends were trimmed by 5 bases and 4 bases, with 9 bases remaining between them.

The chain employs TRBV19 and TRBJ2-5, with 9 bases aligning to TRBD2. The CDR3 spans 16 residues. Trimming removed 0 bases from V and 2 bases from J; junction bases left unmatched: 4. Germline V gene sequence: CDR1 LNHDA, CDR2 SQIVND (reference sequence). The CDR3 nucleotides read TGTGCCAGTAGTATAGACGGAGCGGGAGGACAAGAGACCCAGTACTTC. Its translation: CASSIDGAGGQETQYF.

V is TRBV14 and J is TRBJ1-6; TRBD1 matches at 8 bases. CDR1 SGHDN and CDR2 FVKESK come from the germline V gene. The trim removed 5 bases at V and 6 bases at J, leaving 6 bases unmatched. CDR3 length equals 15 residues. CDR3 nucleotides: TGTGCCAGCAGCTCAGGACAGGGTGGTAATTCACCCCTCCACTTT. This sequence encodes CASSSGQGGNSPLHF. Looking up the rest from reference TRBV14 and TRBJ1-6 gives the full variable domain: EAGVTQFPSHSVIEKGQTVTLRCDPISGHDNLYWYRRVMGKEIKFLLHFVKESKQDESGMPNNRFLAERTGGTYSTLKVQPAELEDSGVYFCASSSGQGGNSPLHFGNGTRLTVT.

The chain combines TRBV28 with TRBJ2-7; TRBD1 is a possible D gene (6 bases). The V gene lost 6 bases and the J gene lost 2 bases, with 17 bases spanning the gap. Germline V gene lookup returns CDR1 MDHEN and CDR2 SYDVKM. This CDR3 has 15 amino acids. The CDR3 loop reads CASRGEGDIAYEQYF. The CDR3 DNA reads as TGTGCCAGCAGGGGGGAAGGGGACATCGCCTACGAGCAGTACTTC.

The rearrangement uses TRBV5-4 and TRBJ2-7; the match to TRBD2 covers 15 bases. In germline, CDR1 is SGHNT, CDR2 YYREEE (reference sequence). The CDR3 is 18 residues long. Unmatched junction bases numbered 11, after V lost 3 bases and J lost 4 bases. The CDR3 region has the DNA TGTGCCAGCAGCTCTCCGGGACTAGCGGGAGGTGGTGTTTACGAGCAGTACTTC. It codes for CASSSPGLAGGGVYEQYF.

This sequence joins TRBV15 and TRBJ2-1, with a possible D match to TRBD2 (6 bases). The CDR3 has 15 amino acids. Germline V lookup: CDR1 LNHNV, CDR2 YYDKDF (reference sequence). V lost 5 bases and J lost 0, with 11 bases in between. The CDR3 protein is CATSGGRSSYNEQFF. DNA for the CDR3: TGTGCCACCAGCGGAGGGAGGAGCTCCTACAATGAGCAGTTCTTC.

The J gene is TRBJ2-7, the V gene TRBV7-8; 11 bases fit TRBD1. V lost 4 bases to trimming and J lost 5 bases; unmatched junction nucleotides: 7. The CDR3 extends over 15 amino acids. Germline V gene data show CDR1 as SGHVS and CDR2 as FQNEAQ. CDR3 DNA sequence: TGTGCCAGCAGCTCCCGGGGACAGGGGGTCCACGAGCAGTACTTC. Its protein product is CASSSRGQGVHEQYF.

The J gene is TRBJ1-1, the V gene TRBV3-1 (or the pseudogene TRBV3-2); D remains ambiguous. This CDR3 is built from 16 residues. CDR1 LGHDT and CDR2 YNNKEL come from the germline V gene (reference sequence). Trimming took 0 bases from V and 5 from J, leaving 16 bases between them. The CDR3 protein is CASSQEGGRRSTEAFF. CDR3 sequence (DNA): TGTGCCAGCAGCCAAGAGGGTGGCAGGAGGTCGACTGAAGCTTTCTTT.

The chain is built from TRBV4-1 and TRBJ1-2, with D perhaps matching TRBD1 (5 bases). V was trimmed by 1 base and J by 2 bases, leaving 20 bases between them. This CDR3 is 18 amino acids long. The germline CDR1 and CDR2 sequences are MGHRA and YSYEKL. The CDR3 DNA is TGCGCCAGCAGCCAAGTCGTCCAGGGCGGAGGGAGAAACTATGGCTACACCTTC. As protein: CASSQVVQGGGRNYGYTF.

This chain uses TRBV4-3 with TRBJ2-5; perhaps TRBD1 as D (6 bases). V was shortened by 3 bases and J by 0 bases, with 11 bases between the two germline ends. Germline V CDR1 and CDR2: LGHNA, YSLEER. The CDR3 has 15 amino acids. CDR3 protein: CASSHSTGNQETQYF. CDR3 coding DNA: TGCGCCAGCAGCCATTCTACAGGGAACCAAGAGACCCAGTACTTC.

This rearrangement joins TRBV7-3 to TRBJ2-2; 9 bases agree with TRBD1. Trimming took 6 bases from V and 6 from J; bases not matched to a gene: 5. CDR3 length equals 14 residues. Per the germline V gene, CDR1 is SGHTA and CDR2 is FQGTGA. Here the CDR3 reads CASSPTGGPGELFF. CDR3 in DNA: TGTGCCAGCAGTCCGACAGGGGGACCCGGGGAGCTGTTTTTT.

The gene calls are TRBV5-1 and TRBJ1-3; D gene unclear. In germline, CDR1 is SGHRS, CDR2 YFSETQ. The CDR3 has 15 residues. Deletions cut 0 bases from V and 6 bases from J, with 13 bases between. The CDR3 spells CASSLAHGELNTIYF. CDR3 in DNA: TGCGCCAGCAGCTTGGCCCACGGAGAACTAAACACCATATATTTT.

The CDR3 reads CASSWPRLDRNEQFF. The DNA for the CDR3 is TGTGCCAGCAGCTGGCCCAGACTAGACCGCAATGAGCAGTTCTTC. The chain employs TRBV7-2 and TRBJ2-1; tentatively, D is TRBD2 (6 bases). Germline values: CDR1 SGHTA, CDR2 FQGNSA. V was trimmed by 4 bases and J by 6 bases, leaving 16 bases between them. This CDR3 region has 15 residues.

The chain recombines TRBV27 with TRBJ2-2; TRBD1 is a possible D gene (6 bases). Trimming took 6 bases from V and 5 from J, leaving 13 bases between them. CDR1 and CDR2 from the germline V gene are MNHEY and SMNVEV (reference sequence). This CDR3 has 14 amino acids. CDR3 sequence: CASRPGQLTGELFF. The CDR3 DNA sequence: TGTGCCAGCAGACCAGGACAGTTAACCGGGGAGCTGTTTTTT.

The genes are TRBV5-1 and TRBJ2-5; tentative D call: TRBD1 (5 bases). The CDR3 has 15 residues. The V gene's germline CDR1 is SGHRS and CDR2 YFSETQ. V shed 0 bases and J shed 2 bases, with 11 bases lying between them. CDR3 in amino acids: CASSLVPGQQETQYF. The CDR3 DNA is TGCGCCAGCAGCTTGGTGCCAGGACAACAAGAGACCCAGTACTTC.

This chain links TRBV25-1 with TRBJ1-1, with TRBD1 matching 8 bases. The CDR3 contains 12 residues. The germline CDR1 and CDR2 sequences are MGHDK and SYGVNS. Trimming cost V 6 bases and J 6 bases; bases outside gene matches: 3. In DNA, the CDR3 is TGTGCCAGCAGCCAGGGGGCAGCTGAAGCTTTCTTT. It codes for CASSQGAAEAFF.

This chain joins TRBV15 and TRBJ1-1, with D perhaps matching TRBD1 (5 bases). Germline V CDR1 and CDR2: LNHNV, YYDKDF (reference sequence). Trimming left V 1 base short and J 1 base short, with 10 bases between. The length of the CDR3 is 15 residues. CDR3 in amino acids: CATSRGRDRNTEAFF. Here the CDR3 DNA reads TGTGCCACCAGCAGAGGCAGGGATAGGAACACTGAAGCTTTCTTT.

The chain links TRBV28 to TRBJ2-3; 7 positions agree with TRBD2. CDR1 and CDR2 (germline): MDHEN, SYDVKM. The V segment lost 9 bases and the J segment 5 bases; nucleotides outside the gene matches: 11. This CDR3 spans 14 amino acids. Written as DNA, the CDR3 is TGTGCCAGTTCCTTAGGGGCGGGAGTAGATACGCAGTATTTT. Amino acids: CASSLGAGVDTQYF.

This chain joins TRBV18 and TRBJ2-1; D gene uncertain. Per the germline V gene, CDR1 is KGHSH and CDR2 is LQKENI. Trimming left V 3 bases short and J 6 bases short, with 18 bases between. The CDR3 spans 16 residues. CDR3 in DNA: TGTGCCAGCTCACCCACGGGCAGTCCTTTGGGCAATGAGCAGTTCTTC. This sequence encodes CASSPTGSPLGNEQFF. The whole variable domain, remainder taken from reference TRBV18 and TRBJ2-1, is NAGVMQNPRHLVRRRGQEARLRCSPMKGHSHVYWYRQLPEEGLKFMVYLQKENIIDESGMPKERFSAEFPKEGPSILRIQQVVRGDSAAYFCASSPTGSPLGNEQFFGPGTRLTVL.

In regard to this clone: The junction and the germline gene differ at one end; a read error may be behind it. The V and J genes are TRBV11-2 and TRBJ2-3; perhaps TRBD2 as D (6 bases). CDR3 size: 17 residues. Germline lookup yields CDR1 SGHAT and CDR2 FQNNGV. CDR3 protein: CASGFGDWGPTTDTQYF. Written as DNA, the CDR3 is TGTGCCAGCGGCTTTGGGGACTGGGGCCCCACCACAGATACGCAGTATTTT.

The rearrangement links TRBV5-4 to TRBJ2-5, with 14 positions matching TRBD2. The CDR3 runs 18 residues. In germline, CDR1 is SGHNT, CDR2 YYREEE (reference sequence). J gave up 4 bases and V 4 bases, and 12 bases lay outside the gene matches. The CDR3 coding sequence is TGTGCCAGCAGCCCGGGTTCCGGGGGACTAGCGGGGGTAGAGACCCAGTACTTC. Its protein is CASSPGSGGLAGVETQYF.

This chain's CDR3 is CASSSDRGPKYEQYF. DNA for the CDR3: TGTGCCAGCAGTTCCGACAGGGGACCCAAATACGAGCAGTACTTC. The chain employs TRBV6-2 or TRBV6-3 and TRBJ2-7; 8 bases are shared with TRBD1. Germline V gives CDR1 MNHEY, CDR2 SVGEGT. The CDR3 runs to 15 residues. Losses at the gene ends were 4 bases for V and 4 bases for J; bases not matched to a gene: 9.

The chain joins TRBV9 to TRBJ2-7; the D gene is possibly TRBD1 (5 bases). Germline CDR1 reads SGDLS; CDR2 reads YYNGEE. This CDR3 contains 14 residues. V lost 2 bases and J lost 0, with 9 bases in between. CDR3 in amino acids: CASSVSDSSYEQYF. In DNA form, the CDR3 reads TGTGCCAGCAGCGTCTCAGACAGCTCCTACGAGCAGTACTTC.

This chain uses TRBV6-5 with TRBJ1-2, with a tentative D call TRBD1 (5 bases). Trimming cost V 6 bases and J 4 bases, with 15 bases left between them. The CDR3 extends over 14 amino acids. Germline assignment: CDR1 MNHEY and CDR2 SVGAGI. This CDR3 is CASRRGRGGYGYTF. The CDR3 DNA sequence: TGTGCCAGCAGACGGGGGAGGGGAGGCTATGGCTACACCTTC.